The rows below give T cell receptor beta chains drawn from one sample of a study of CD8 T cell repertoires and HIV-1 epitope variants. Here immunoSEQ multiplex PCR was the method, and the copy in TCRdb shows in-frame clones only, minus some. The table shows around 5,200 clones, with around two thirds occurring only once. No antigens are known for them. The sample was cultured CD8+ T cells derived from PBMCs. The receptors stem from a male donor with HIV. CDR3s include the opening cysteine and the closing phenylalanine or tryptophan. D genes are given only for firm matches. The listing skips clone size in some rows; elsewhere it reads once, few, many or a size class.

TRBJ1-1	TRBV20-1	-	-	CSPTPEAFF	TGCAGCCCTACACCTGAAGCTTTCTTT
TRBJ2-6	TRBV10-3	large	-	CAISESLGVSGANVLTF	TGTGCCATCAGTGAGTCTCTGGGGGTATCTGGGGCCAACGTCCTGACTTTC
TRBJ1-1	TRBV7-6	-	-	CASSHGSPEAFF	TGTGCCAGCAGCCACGGCAGCCCTGAAGCTTTCTTT
TRBJ2-7	TRBV4-1	-	-	CASSLGGQGSYEQYF	TGCGCCAGCAGCCTAGGGGGGCAGGGATCCTACGAGCAGTACTTC
TRBJ2-7	TRBV6-1	-	TRBD2	CASSERDWTSGIYEQYF	TGTGCCAGCAGTGAAAGGGATTGGACTAGCGGGATCTACGAGCAGTACTTC
TRBJ1-1	TRBV5-6	few	-	CASSLGEMNTEAFF	TGTGCCAGCAGCTTAGGGGAGATGAACACTGAAGCTTTCTTT
TRBJ2-1	TRBV18	-	TRBD1	CASSQPGQGFNEQFF	TGTGCCAGCTCACAGCCGGGACAGGGGTTCAATGAGCAGTTCTTC
TRBJ2-7	TRBV19	-	TRBD1	CASSIGQDYEQYF	TGTGCCAGTAGTATCGGACAGGACTACGAGCAGTACTTC
TRBJ2-3	TRBV7-6	-	TRBD1	CASTTRQGATDTQYF	TGTGCCAGCACCACGCGACAGGGGGCGACGGATACGCAGTATTTT
TRBJ2-5	TRBV19	-	-	CASSIVGVETQYF	TGTGCCAGTAGTATAGTAGGGGTAGAGACCCAGTACTTC
TRBJ2-7	TRBV27	-	-	CASSSTYEQYF	TGTGCCAGCAGTTCCACCTACGAGCAGTACTTC
TRBJ1-2	TRBV6-1	-	-	CASASNRDGNYGYTF	TGTGCCAGCGCGTCGAACAGGGATGGGAACTATGGCTACACCTTC
TRBJ2-1	TRBV7-9	-	-	CASSFHLRGADNEQFF	TGTGCCAGCAGCTTCCATTTGAGGGGAGCAGACAATGAGCAGTTCTTC
TRBJ2-7	TRBV7-8	-	-	CASSSRGDFYEQYF	TGTGCCAGCAGCTCTAGGGGGGACTTCTACGAGCAGTACTTC
TRBJ2-1	TRBV4-2	-	TRBD2	CASSQATSGSRGNEQFF	TGTGCCAGCAGCCAAGCGACTAGCGGGAGTCGGGGCAATGAGCAGTTCTTC
TRBJ1-6	TRBV9	few	TRBD1	CASSVDKGTGSGGNSPLHF	TGTGCCAGCAGCGTAGACAAAGGGACAGGCTCTGGGGGGAATTCACCCCTCCACTTT
TRBJ1-2	TRBV7-9	-	-	CASSPSSFANYGYTF	TGTGCCAGCAGCCCGTCCTCGTTCGCTAACTATGGCTACACCTTC
TRBJ2-2	TRBV28	-	-	CASTPIRASTGELFF	TGTGCCAGCACCCCCATCCGGGCCTCCACCGGGGAGCTGTTTTTT
TRBJ1-2	TRBV4-3	-	-	CASSQEGQGNYGYTF	TGCGCCAGCAGCCAAGAGGGCCAGGGTAACTATGGCTACACCTTC
TRBJ2-2	TRBV4-2	-	-	CASSQAGGVTGELFF	TGTGCCAGCAGCCAAGCTGGCGGGGTAACCGGGGAGCTGTTTTTT
TRBJ2-7	TRBV5-8	few	-	CASSLSHEQYF	TGTGCCAGCAGCTTGTCCCACGAGCAGTACTTC
TRBJ2-5	TRBV6-5	-	-	CASSYNRGTETQYF	TGTGCCAGCAGTTACAATCGGGGGACAGAGACCCAGTACTTC
TRBJ1-1	TRBV15	-	-	CATSRDRDISEAFF	TGTGCCACCAGCAGAGATCGGGACATCTCTGAAGCTTTCTTT
TRBJ1-1	TRBV6-4	-	-	CASSDSTNTEAFF	TGTGCCAGCAGTGACTCAACGAACACTGAAGCTTTCTTT
TRBJ1-6	TRBV6-5	-	-	CASTTRQYNSPLHF	TGTGCCAGCACCACTCGGCAGTATAATTCACCCCTCCACTTT
TRBJ1-1	TRBV4-3	-	-	CASSQDRDTEAFF	TGCGCCAGCAGCCAAGATAGGGACACTGAAGCTTTCTTT
TRBJ1-2	TRBV7-8	-	TRBD1	CASSLALGGGGADYGYTF	TGTGCCAGCAGCTTAGCGCTGGGTGGAGGGGGCGCAGACTATGGCTACACCTTC
TRBJ2-1	TRBV7-6	-	-	CASSAGRGDNNEQFF	TGTGCCAGCAGCGCAGGCAGGGGGGATAACAATGAGCAGTTCTTC
TRBJ1-5	TRBV19	-	TRBD1	CATKDRPLSNQPQHF	TGTGCCACCAAGGACAGGCCCCTAAGCAATCAGCCCCAGCATTTT
TRBJ2-7	TRBV6-5	-	TRBD1	CASSYGQGASYEQYF	TGTGCCAGCAGTTACGGGCAGGGGGCCAGTTACGAGCAGTACTTC
TRBJ2-7	TRBV27	-	TRBD1	CASSLGTGPLEQYF	TGTGCCAGCAGTCTGGGGACAGGACCTTTGGAGCAGTACTTC
TRBJ2-7	TRBV6-1	-	-	CASSEAIESGRIPTRVQYF	TGTGCCAGCAGTGAAGCGATAGAGTCAGGGCGGATACCTACGAGGGTGCAGTACTTC
TRBJ2-7	TRBV11-2	-	-	CASSSEDGTYEQYF	TGTGCCAGCAGCTCCGAAGACGGTACCTACGAGCAGTACTTC
TRBJ2-7	TRBV6-5	once	TRBD2	CASSYSSGSSYEQYF	TGTGCCAGCAGTTATTCTAGCGGGAGCTCCTACGAGCAGTACTTC
TRBJ1-4	TRBV2	-	-	CASSAVRQGAATNEKLFF	TGTGCCAGCAGTGCAGTCAGACAAGGGGCAGCAACTAATGAAAAACTGTTTTTT
TRBJ2-7	TRBV1	few	-	CTSSHSLRYEQYF	TGCACCAGCAGCCATTCTCTGCGGTACGAGCAGTACTTC
TRBJ1-1	TRBV29-1	few	-	CSVVFRGNTEAFF	TGCAGCGTTGTTTTCAGGGGGAACACTGAAGCTTTCTTT
TRBJ1-4	TRBV27	-	-	CASSRTGTHNEKLFF	TGTGCCAGCAGCCGTACCGGGACCCATAATGAAAAACTGTTTTTT
TRBJ1-1	TRBV13	-	-	CASSPGSAAEAFF	TGTGCCAGCAGCCCGGGCTCCGCGGCTGAAGCTTTCTTT
TRBJ2-1	TRBV19	-	TRBD2	CASSPSLAGGLVNEQFF	TGTGCCAGTAGTCCCAGTTTAGCGGGGGGGCTCGTCAATGAGCAGTTCTTC
TRBJ2-2	TRBV5-4	-	TRBD2	CASSLARLAGGGTGELFF	TGTGCCAGCAGCTTGGCCAGGCTAGCGGGAGGCGGCACCGGGGAGCTGTTTTTT
TRBJ2-7	TRBV13	-	-	CASTRNGPNDYEQYF	TGTGCCAGCACCCGAAATGGGCCGAACGACTACGAGCAGTACTTC
TRBJ2-3	TRBV5-4	few	-	CASSLSAGAPDTQYF	TGTGCCAGCAGCTTGTCGGCGGGGGCACCAGATACGCAGTATTTT
TRBJ2-3	TRBV4-3	-	TRBD1	CASSQEIPGTGNPDTQYF	TGCGCCAGCAGCCAAGAGATACCCGGGACAGGAAACCCAGATACGCAGTATTTT
TRBJ2-2	TRBV30	-	-	CAWWEGVTGELFF	TGTGCCTGGTGGGAGGGGGTGACCGGGGAGCTGTTTTTT
TRBJ2-7	TRBV28	-	TRBD2	CASSFPLTSGSYEQYF	TGTGCCAGCAGTTTCCCCCTGACTAGCGGCTCCTACGAGCAGTACTTC
TRBJ2-6	TRBV23-1	-	-	CASSRRSTQQSRANVLTF	TGCGCCAGCAGTCGTAGAAGTACGCAACAAAGTCGGGCCAACGTCCTGACTTTC
TRBJ1-1	TRBV7-9	-	-	CASSPSEGEGSTEAFF	TGTGCCAGCAGCCCCAGCGAAGGTGAGGGGAGCACTGAAGCTTTCTTT
TRBJ1-5	TRBV28	-	TRBD1	CASSLAGGEPQHF	TGTGCCAGCAGTTTAGCAGGGGGGGAACCCCAGCATTTT